Included here is one T cell receptor beta chain sequence, with context. V lost 0 bases to trimming and J lost 7 bases, with 9 bases between them. This CDR3 comprises 14 residues. Germline values: CDR1 ENHRY, CDR2 SYGVKD. Some clones are missing from TCRdb's copy, which holds only in-frame ones; the method was immunoSEQ multiplex PCR. Of about 100,000 clones listed, roughly nine tenths are singletons. This sample was taken from a study of T cell changes during pregnancy in multiple sclerosis. The receptor comes from a female donor in good health, enrolled as a control in a pregnancy study. The chain uses TRBV10-3 and TRBJ1-4; D unclear. This specimen consisted of peripheral blood, obtained in the second trimester of pregnancy. The CDR3 coding sequence is TGTGCCATCAGTGAGTCGAGCGAGAGTGAAAAACTGTTTTTT. The encoded protein is CAISESSESEKLFF.